These 15 T cell receptor beta chains were sequenced from one sample in a study of T cells in localized non-small cell lung cancer. Clones were read by immunoSEQ multiplex PCR, and TCRdb kept only the in-frame ones, dropping some. Seen here are some 37,000 clones, about 87% observed once, and the top ten hold 3.5% to 4%. The sequencing here drew on peripheral blood, taken before any cancer treatment. The receptors here all came from a man between 18 and 49 years old with stage I lung adenocarcinoma.

As DNA, the CDR3 is TGTGCCAGCAGCCTGGACAGGGTCCGGTCCTACGAGCAGTACTTC. It codes for CASSLDRVRSYEQYF. The chain combines TRBV7-2 with TRBJ2-7; 8 bases line up with TRBD1. The CDR3 is 15 amino acids. With V trimmed by 5 bases and J by 1 base, 7 bases remained unmatched. Germline CDR1 SGHTA, CDR2 FQGNSA.

The chain has TRBV4-3 and TRBJ2-2, with unresolved D. V lost 0 bases and J 4 bases, leaving 9 bases between the germline ends. Germline CDR1 reads LGHNA; CDR2 reads YSLEER. The CDR3 is made up of 15 amino acids. The chain's CDR3 is CASSQDQVVTGELFF. The CDR3 DNA reads as TGCGCCAGCAGCCAAGATCAGGTGGTCACCGGGGAGCTGTTTTTT.

A single count supports this clone. CDR3 amino acids: CASSPPGNYGYTF. The CDR3 DNA reads as TGTGCCAGCTCACCACCCGGGAACTATGGCTACACCTTC. The rearrangement links TRBV18 to TRBJ1-2, with D uncertain. CDR1 and CDR2 (germline): KGHSH, LQKENI. The CDR3 consists of 13 residues. V dropped 0 bases and J dropped 2 bases, with 4 bases sitting between them.

CDR3 residues: CASSFRGGDTQYF. The CDR3 coding sequence is TGTGCCAGCAGCTTTAGGGGCGGAGATACGCAGTATTTT. The J gene is TRBJ2-3, the V gene TRBV7-3; TRBD1 might be the D (5 bases). Germline assignment: CDR1 SGHTA and CDR2 FQGTGA. The CDR3 is made up of 13 amino acids. V was clipped by 3 bases and J by 5 bases, with 9 bases between them.

V is TRBV6-5 and J is TRBJ1-6, with unresolved D. From germline, CDR1 is MNHEY and CDR2 SVGAGI. V was cut by 6 bases and J by 7 bases, with 13 bases left in between. The CDR3 contains 14 residues. The CDR3 bases are TGTGCCAGCAGCCGGTCCGGGCCCAATTCACCCCTCCACTTT. This encodes CASSRSGPNSPLHF.

This chain connects TRBV5-1 to TRBJ1-4, with D possibly TRBD1 on 5 matching bases. The CDR3 is made up of 14 amino acids. The germline V gene has CDR1 SGHRS and CDR2 YFSETQ. V lost 5 bases and J 8 bases, leaving 16 bases between the germline ends. CDR3 DNA: TGCGCCAGCAGATCTGGTTCCAGGGAGGAAAAACTGTTTTTT. It translates to CASRSGSREEKLFF. The full variable domain, its missing parts supplied by reference TRBV5-1 and TRBJ1-4, is KAGVTQTPRYLIKTRGQQVTLSCSPISGHRSVSWYQQTPGQGLQFLFEYFSETQRNKGNFPGRFSGRQFSNSRSEMNVSTLELGDSALYLCASRSGSREEKLFFGSGTQLSVL.

The chain has TRBV5-6 and TRBJ1-2; 7 bases match TRBD1. In germline, CDR1 is SGHDT, CDR2 YYEEEE. The CDR3 totals 13 residues. The V gene end was trimmed by 0 bases and the J gene end by 8 bases; junction bases not matched to a gene: 4. CDR3 protein: CASSLDRGGGYTF. CDR3 in DNA: TGTGCCAGCAGCTTGGACAGGGGCGGCGGCTACACCTTC.

The rearrangement uses TRBV21-1 and TRBJ1-2. TRBV21-1 has pseudogene status. This CDR3 region has 15 residues. DNA for the CDR3: TGTGCCAGCTGGGCCGAATTCCGGGAAAACTATGGCTACACCTTC. This translates into CASWAEFRENYGYTF.

This chain connects TRBV7-2 to TRBJ1-3; D may be TRBD1 (6 bases). Trimming removed 5 bases from V and 4 bases from J, with 12 bases in between. The germline CDR1 and CDR2 sequences are SGHTA and FQGNSA. The CDR3 has 14 residues. The CDR3 DNA reads TGTGCCAGCAGCCCAGGGGCTCCCGGAAACACCATATATTTT. It yields the protein CASSPGAPGNTIYF. The whole variable domain, remainder taken from reference TRBV7-2 and TRBJ1-3, is GAGVSQSPSNKVTEKGKDVELRCDPISGHTALYWYRQSLGQGLEFLIYFQGNSAPDKSGLPSDRFSAERTGGSVSTLTIQRTQQEDSAVYLCASSPGAPGNTIYFGEGSWLTVV.

This sequence joins TRBV14 and TRBJ2-7; D is perhaps TRBD1 or TRBD2 (5 bases each). CDR3 size: 15 residues. Germline V CDR1 and CDR2: SGHDN, FVKESK. V lost 2 bases and J lost 0, with 11 bases in between. The CDR3 nucleotides read TGTGCCAGCAGCCAACCCGGGGCGCCCTCCTACGAGCAGTACTTC. Protein: CASSQPGAPSYEQYF. The full variable domain, its missing parts supplied by reference TRBV14 and TRBJ2-7, is EAGVTQFPSHSVIEKGQTVTLRCDPISGHDNLYWYRRVMGKEIKFLLHFVKESKQDESGMPNNRFLAERTGGTYSTLKVQPAELEDSGVYFCASSQPGAPSYEQYFGPGTRLTVT.

V usage is TRBV19 and J usage is TRBJ1-6; perhaps TRBD1 as D (6 bases). Looked up from germline, CDR1 is LNHDA and CDR2 is SQIVND (reference sequence). The CDR3 consists of 15 residues. Deletions cut 5 bases from V and 7 bases from J, with 15 bases between. The CDR3, as DNA: TGTGCCAGTAGTGAAACGAGGGGGGCAAATTCACCCCTCCACTTT. This translates into CASSETRGANSPLHF.

The chain joins TRBV12-5 to TRBJ2-7; D not certain. The CDR3 consists of 14 residues. With 1 base removed from V and 2 bases from J, the gap between germline ends came to 9 bases. In germline, CDR1 is LGHNT, CDR2 FRNRAP. The CDR3 DNA is TGTGCTAGTGGTTTGGGCGGAGCTACCTACGAGCAGTACTTC. Its protein product is CASGLGGATYEQYF.

This chain connects TRBV27 to TRBJ1-5; D may be TRBD1 (6 bases). In germline, CDR1 is MNHEY, CDR2 SMNVEV (reference sequence). The V end was cut by 6 bases, the J end by 7 bases, with 13 bases between. CDR3 length equals 13 residues. The CDR3 protein is CASSNRGGQPQHF. In DNA form, the CDR3 reads TGTGCCAGCAGCAATCGGGGGGGCCAGCCCCAGCATTTT.

The rearrangement uses TRBV19 and TRBJ2-3, with 7 bases lining up with TRBD2. Trimming took 3 bases from V and 14 from J; bases not matched to a gene: 8. Per the germline V gene, CDR1 is LNHDA and CDR2 is SQIVND (reference sequence). The CDR3 length is 12 residues. The CDR3 DNA follows: TGTGCCAGTAGTATTCAAGGACTAGTTCCGTATTTT. It is translated as CASSIQGLVPYF.

The V gene is TRBV7-8, the J gene TRBJ2-3; D is ambiguous. Germline V gene sequence: CDR1 SGHVS, CDR2 FQNEAQ. Trimming cost V 6 bases and J 7 bases, with 8 bases left between them. The CDR3 runs to 11 residues. The CDR3 spells CASSGQYTQYF. The CDR3 DNA follows: TGTGCCAGCAGTGGTCAATATACGCAGTATTTT.